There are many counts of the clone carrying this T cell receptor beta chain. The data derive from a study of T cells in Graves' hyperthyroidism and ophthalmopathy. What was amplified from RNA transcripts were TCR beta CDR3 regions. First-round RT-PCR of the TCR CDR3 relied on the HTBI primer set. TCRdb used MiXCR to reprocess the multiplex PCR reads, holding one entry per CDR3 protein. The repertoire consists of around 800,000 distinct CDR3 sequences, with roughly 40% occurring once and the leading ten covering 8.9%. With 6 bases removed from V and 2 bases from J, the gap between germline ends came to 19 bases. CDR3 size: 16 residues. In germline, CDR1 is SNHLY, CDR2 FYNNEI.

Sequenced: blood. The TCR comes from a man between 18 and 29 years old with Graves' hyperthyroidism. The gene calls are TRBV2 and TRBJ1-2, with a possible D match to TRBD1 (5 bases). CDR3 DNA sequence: TGTGCCAGCAGGCCTCCCCGGGACGGAACGAACTATGGCTACACCTTC. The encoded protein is CASRPPRDGTNYGYTF.